The T cell receptor (beta chain) described here comes from a study of OX40 agonist ivuxolimab in advanced cancers. For the study at large: Patients' therapy was ivuxolimab, an antibody that acts as an agonist of OX40 (CD134). Findings and limits, study-wide: Both blood CD4+ and CD8+ T cells showed clonal growth by week 6 at 0.1 to 3.0 mg/kg. Antigen specificity of clonally expanded peripheral T cells was not established. Expanded clones were, on average, more numerous in CD8+ T cells than in CD4+.

The CDR3 totals 15 residues. Germline V gene sequence: CDR1 LGHNT, CDR2 FRNRAP. V was clipped by 5 bases and J by 6 bases; unmatched bases: 9. About this clone: Its antigen is still unknown.

Produced via immunoSEQ multiplex PCR; TCRdb's table is partial and in-frame only. The table records 50,000 to 75,000 clones, around 90% of them present only once. This receptor was identified in an adult with an advanced solid tumor such as melanoma, head and neck, liver or kidney cancer. The sample in question was CD4+ or CD8+ T cells sorted from blood, obtained in a trial of the OX40 agonist ivuxolimab. The chain recombines TRBV12-5 with TRBJ2-1; 8 bases are a match to TRBD1. CDR3 nucleotide sequence: TGTGCTAGTGGTACAGGGGGGAAGGGCCGCAATGAGCAGTTCTTC. Translating gives CASGTGGKGRNEQFF.